What follows are 10 T cell receptor beta chains derived from one specimen sequenced in a study of radiotherapy plus CTLA-4 blockade in lung cancer. TCRdb's table, derived via immunoSEQ multiplex PCR, lists solely in-frame clones and lacks some. The table includes 25,000 to 35,000 clones, 78% detected once. The source was peripheral blood, collected from a patient treated with radiotherapy plus ipilimumab. Receptors originate from a human donor with non-small cell lung cancer who had stable disease on radiotherapy plus ipilimumab.

The gene calls are TRBV6-5 and TRBJ2-5; D not resolved. Trimming pared 0 bases from V and 1 base from J, leaving 6 bases between. The CDR3 length is 14 residues. Germline V gene lookup returns CDR1 MNHEY and CDR2 SVGAGI. CDR3 in DNA: TGTGCCAGCAGTTACTCGAACCCCCAAGAGACCCAGTACTTC. Encoded protein: CASSYSNPQETQYF.

The CDR3 spells CASRETELANTGELFF. CDR3 nucleotide sequence: TGCGCCAGCAGAGAGACGGAACTCGCGAACACCGGGGAGCTGTTTTTT. This sequence joins TRBV5-1 and TRBJ2-2; D is uncertain. V lost 5 bases and J lost 0, with 14 bases in between. The V gene's germline CDR1 is SGHRS and CDR2 YFSETQ. CDR3 length: 16 amino acids.

The V and J genes are TRBV4-1 and TRBJ2-7; possibly TRBD1 for D (6 bases). This CDR3 has 13 amino acids. The V and J ends lost 0 bases and 4 bases respectively, with 7 bases between them. Germline V gene lookup returns CDR1 MGHRA and CDR2 YSYEKL. The CDR3 sequence: CASSQEGGYEQYV. In DNA, the CDR3 is TGCGCCAGCAGCCAAGAAGGGGGTTACGAGCAGTACGTC.

This rearrangement joins TRBV6-5 to TRBJ1-2; tentatively, D is TRBD1 (6 bases). Deletions cut 7 bases from V and 8 bases from J, with 17 bases between. The CDR3 loop spans 13 amino acids. Per the germline V gene, CDR1 is MNHEY and CDR2 is SVGAGI. The CDR3: CASTTQGPWGYTF. The CDR3 bases are TGTGCCAGCACGACGCAGGGGCCGTGGGGCTACACCTTC.

This chain joins TRBV10-2 and TRBJ2-2, with D unresolved. Trimming pared 3 bases from V and 9 bases from J, leaving 14 bases between. Germline loops: CDR1 WSHSY, CDR2 SAAADI. There are 14 residues in the CDR3. The CDR3 reads CASSDRLSSRELFF. The DNA of the CDR3 is TGCGCCAGCAGTGATAGGTTGAGCTCCCGGGAGCTGTTTTTT.

About this clone itself: No DNA is shown, since the ends of the CDR3 on it are uncertain; the CDR3 is the one TCRdb lists. The chain has TRBV7-8 and TRBJ2-2; TRBD1 is taken as the D call from the table, unchecked against the DNA. CDR1 is SGHVS, CDR2 FQNEAQ, per germline. 16 amino acids form the CDR3, both terminal residues included. The CDR3 is CASTPEGTTTPGSCFF.

This clone turned up a few times. This chain links TRBV7-9 with TRBJ2-7, with a possible D match to TRBD1 (6 bases). Germline-derived CDR1 and CDR2 are SEHNR and FQNEAQ (reference sequence). The CDR3 runs 14 residues. Deletions cut 5 bases from V and 5 bases from J, with 16 bases between. The CDR3 reads CASSPETGNNEQYF. DNA for the CDR3: TGTGCCAGCAGCCCGGAGACAGGAAATAACGAGCAGTACTTC.

J is TRBJ1-6 and V is TRBV9, with D uncertain. Deletions cut 0 bases from V and 5 bases from J, with 12 bases between. Germline CDR1 is SGDLS and CDR2 is YYNGEE. CDR3 length: 16 amino acids. Here the CDR3 DNA reads TGTGCCAGCAGCGTAGACCCTCGGAGTAATAATTCACCCCTCCACTTT. Translated, it gives CASSVDPRSNNSPLHF.

The chain is built from TRBV10-3 and TRBJ2-7; 11 bases are a match to TRBD1. The junction had 5 bases not matched to a gene; V was cut back by 11 bases and J by 2 bases. The CDR3 contains 13 residues. CDR1 is ENHRY and CDR2 is SYGVKD in the germline V gene. CDR3: CALPGQGAYEQYF. DNA of the CDR3: TGTGCCTTACCGGGACAGGGGGCCTACGAGCAGTACTTC.

Only one count was recorded for this clone. The V and J genes are TRBV5-1 and TRBJ2-5; either TRBD1 or TRBD2 may fit D (5 bases each). V was clipped by 4 bases and J by 4 bases, with 14 bases between them. CDR3 length: 14 amino acids. The germline CDR1 and CDR2 sequences are SGHRS and YFSETQ. The CDR3 sequence is CASSLGTSGETQYF. The CDR3 nucleotides read TGCGCCAGCAGCCTCGGGACGAGCGGAGAGACCCAGTACTTC.